A selection of T cell receptor beta chains follows, all from one sample in a study of T cell responses to AZD1222 COVID-19 vaccine. Generated by immunoSEQ multiplex PCR, the TCRdb table keeps only in-frame clones and is missing some. The sample yields around 140,000 clones, 80% to 90% seen once. This material consisted of peripheral blood, taken on day 0 of AZD1222 vaccination. The source is an adult in good health. The CDR3 runs from the conserved cysteine through the conserved F or W. The D gene is left open where the match is weak. Where a row states a size, it is once, few, many or the class of an expanded clone; other rows omit it.

clone_size	j_call	v_call	d_call	cdr3_nt	cdr3_aa
-	TRBJ2-1	TRBV28	-	TGTGCCAGCAGTCTCGCCGGGACTGGGAAGCAGTTCTTC	CASSLAGTGKQFF
-	TRBJ1-4	TRBV3-1/TRBV3-2	-	TGTGCCAGCAGCCCTGACTGGGCCGGGGGGCGAAAACTGTTTTTT	CASSPDWAGGRKLFF
-	TRBJ2-2	TRBV2	TRBD1	TGTGCCAGCGGACAGGGAGACACCGGGGAGCTGTTTTTT	CASGQGDTGELFF
-	TRBJ2-7	TRBV5-6	-	TGTGCCAGCAGCTTTCTTGGCAGGGCGTCCTACGAGCAGTACTTC	CASSFLGRASYEQYF
-	TRBJ2-1	TRBV11-3	TRBD2	TGTGCCAGCAGCTTTAGGGGGATGGCGGGAGGGAGGGACAATGAGCAGTTCTTC	CASSFRGMAGGRDNEQFF
-	TRBJ2-5	TRBV9	TRBD2	TGTGCCAGCAGCGTAGCCCTAGCGGGAGGATCCCAAGAGACCCAGTACTTC	CASSVALAGGSQETQYF
-	TRBJ1-5	TRBV18	-	TGTGCCAGCTCACCACAGGGGCGTAATCAGCCCCAGCATTTT	CASSPQGRNQPQHF
-	TRBJ1-2	TRBV5-6	-	TGTGCCAGCAGGTGGGATCACGAGAGTGGCTACACCTTC	CASRWDHESGYTF
-	TRBJ1-6	TRBV18	TRBD1	TGTGCCAGCTCACCCTACGAGGGGGCGATTTCACCCCTCCACTTT	CASSPYEGAISPLHF
-	TRBJ2-7	TRBV19	-	TGTGCCAGTAGTACGGGACTTTCCTACGAGCAGTACTTC	CASSTGLSYEQYF
-	TRBJ1-1	TRBV7-2	-	TGTGCCAGCAGCTTAGCTCCCGGGTTTCCTGGGTACACTGAAGCTTTCTTT	CASSLAPGFPGYTEAFF
once	TRBJ2-3	TRBV7-2	TRBD2	TGTGCCAGCAGCTTGCCGTGGGGGACTAGCTCTACTGATACGCAGTATTTT	CASSLPWGTSSTDTQYF
-	TRBJ1-4	TRBV4-1	TRBD1	TGCGCCAGCAGCCAAGATTATACTGGGACAGGGAATGAAAAACTGTTTTTT	CASSQDYTGTGNEKLFF
-	TRBJ2-4	TRBV19	-	TGTGCCAGTAGTGTGGACTTAGCCAAAAACATTCAGTACTTC	CASSVDLAKNIQYF
-	TRBJ1-5	TRBV28	-	TGTGCCAGCAGTTTGTGGGCGGGAGGACAGCCCCAGCATTTT	CASSLWAGGQPQHF
-	TRBJ2-7	TRBV24-1	-	TGTGCCACCAGTGATAACGAGGCGGACGAGCAGTACTTC	CATSDNEADEQYF
-	TRBJ2-3	TRBV7-9	-	TGTGCCAGCAGCTTAGAGGGCAGGGCGTGGGATACGCAGTATTTT	CASSLEGRAWDTQYF
-	TRBJ1-2	TRBV24-1	TRBD1	TGTGCCACCAGTCCCGGGACAGCTAACTATGGCTACACCTTC	CATSPGTANYGYTF
-	TRBJ2-7	TRBV28	-	TGTGCCAGCAGTTCCGACGGGGATACCTACGAGCAGTACTTC	CASSSDGDTYEQYF
-	TRBJ2-5	TRBV6-2/TRBV6-3	-	TGTGCCAGCAGCCACTTGGAGAGAGAGACCCAGTACTTC	CASSHLERETQYF
once	TRBJ2-7	TRBV6-2/TRBV6-3	-	TGTGCCAGCAGTTACTCGCTGAAAAACTACGAGCAGTACTTC	CASSYSLKNYEQYF
-	TRBJ1-4	TRBV6-5	TRBD1	TGTGCCAGTTCTCACGACAGGGGGCGCGGAGAAAAACTGTTTTTT	CASSHDRGRGEKLFF
-	TRBJ2-3	TRBV25-1	-	TGTGCCAGCAGTCCCCTCGAAGGCAGCACAGATACGCAGTATTTT	CASSPLEGSTDTQYF
-	TRBJ2-3	TRBV5-1	-	TGCGCCAGCAGCTTGGTTGGGACGCGAGGGGGTTCAGATACGCAGTATTTT	CASSLVGTRGGSDTQYF
-	TRBJ2-1	TRBV7-2	-	TGTGCCAGCAGCTCAAGGACTAGGGGGCTTGAGCAGTTCTTC	CASSSRTRGLEQFF
-	TRBJ1-1	TRBV5-6	TRBD1	TGTGCCAGCAGCCGTGCGGGACAGAGTTACACTGAAGCTTTCTTT	CASSRAGQSYTEAFF
-	TRBJ2-3	TRBV6-4	TRBD2	TGTGCCAGCAGTGACAGGGGAGGGGGCACAGATACGCAGTATTTT	CASSDRGGGTDTQYF
-	TRBJ2-4	TRBV7-2	-	TGTGCCAGCAGAGTCGGGGACATTCAGTACTTC	CASRVGDIQYF
-	TRBJ1-2	TRBV16	TRBD1	TGTGCCAGCAGCCAAGTCCCCGTGACAGGGGGCGCCGGCTACACCTTC	CASSQVPVTGGAGYTF
-	TRBJ1-1	TRBV4-1	-	TGCGCCAGCAGCCAATACTTCTCAGGGGCGTGGAACACTGAAGCTTTCTTT	CASSQYFSGAWNTEAFF
-	TRBJ2-3	TRBV6-4	-	TGTGCCAGCAGTGACCGGGGCACCCCCACAGATACGCAGTATTTT	CASSDRGTPTDTQYF
-	TRBJ1-1	TRBV30	TRBD1	TGTGCCTGGACAGGGGGCGAGACCCGATTAATACTGAACACTGAAGCTTTCTTT	CAWTGGETRLILNTEAFF
-	TRBJ1-3	TRBV3-1/TRBV3-2	-	TGTGCCAGCAGCCAAGCTCCGGGCGAAACTGGAAACACCATATATTTT	CASSQAPGETGNTIYF
-	TRBJ2-7	TRBV28	-	TGTGCCAGCAGTTCAACTAGGGTCTTTCGCGGCGAGCAGTACTTC	CASSSTRVFRGEQYF
-	TRBJ1-6	TRBV7-8	-	TGTGCCAGCAGCTTAGAACGCTTTTCACCCCTCCACTTT	CASSLERFSPLHF
-	TRBJ1-2	TRBV18	TRBD1	TGTGCCAGCTCACCACCGGACAGGGCTACCTATGGCTACACCTTC	CASSPPDRATYGYTF
-	TRBJ1-6	TRBV7-8	-	TGTGCCAGCAGCGCCTGGCAGGGTGGTTTTTCACCCCTCCACTTT	CASSAWQGGFSPLHF
-	TRBJ2-7	TRBV2	TRBD1	TGTGCCAGCAGTCCCGGGACAGGGGGCGCCGAGCAGTACTTC	CASSPGTGGAEQYF
-	TRBJ1-1	TRBV6-2/TRBV6-3	TRBD1	TGTGCCAGCAGGTACCAAGGGGGCATGAACACTGAAGCTTTCTTT	CASRYQGGMNTEAFF
-	TRBJ2-5	TRBV5-1	-	TGCGCCAGCAGCTTCGGGGTTGCTGAGACCCAGTACTTC	CASSFGVAETQYF
-	TRBJ1-5	TRBV10-3	-	TGTGCCATCAGAGAGGACAGATCTAACAATCAGCCCCAGCATTTT	CAIREDRSNNQPQHF
-	TRBJ1-6	TRBV15	TRBD1	TGTGCCACCAGCAGAGTGCGGGGGCAGACAGGGGAAACACCCCTCCACTTT	CATSRVRGQTGETPLHF